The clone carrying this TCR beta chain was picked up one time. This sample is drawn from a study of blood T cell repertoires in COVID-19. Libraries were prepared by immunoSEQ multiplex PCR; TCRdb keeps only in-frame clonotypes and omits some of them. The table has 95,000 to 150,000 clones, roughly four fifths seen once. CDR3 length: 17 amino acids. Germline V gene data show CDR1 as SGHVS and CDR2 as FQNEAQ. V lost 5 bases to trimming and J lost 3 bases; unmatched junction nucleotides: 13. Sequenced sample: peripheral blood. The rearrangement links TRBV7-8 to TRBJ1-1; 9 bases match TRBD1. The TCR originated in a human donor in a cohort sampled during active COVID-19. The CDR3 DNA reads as TGTGCCAGCAGCCCTCCCGGACAGGGGCTCCGGGACACTGAAGCTTTCTTT. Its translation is CASSPPGQGLRDTEAFF.